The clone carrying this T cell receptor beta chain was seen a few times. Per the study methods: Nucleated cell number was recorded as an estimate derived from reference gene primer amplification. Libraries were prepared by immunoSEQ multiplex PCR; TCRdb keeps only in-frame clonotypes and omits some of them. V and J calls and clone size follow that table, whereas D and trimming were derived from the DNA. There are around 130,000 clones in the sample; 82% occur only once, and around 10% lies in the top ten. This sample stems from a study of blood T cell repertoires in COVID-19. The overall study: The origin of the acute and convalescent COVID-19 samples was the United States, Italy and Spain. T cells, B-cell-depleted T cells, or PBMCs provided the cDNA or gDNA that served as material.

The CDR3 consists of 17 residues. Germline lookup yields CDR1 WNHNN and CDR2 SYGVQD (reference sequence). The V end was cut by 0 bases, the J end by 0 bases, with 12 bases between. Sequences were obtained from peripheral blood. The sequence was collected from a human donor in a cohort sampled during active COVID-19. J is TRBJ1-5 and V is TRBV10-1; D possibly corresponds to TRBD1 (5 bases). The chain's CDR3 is CASSESRRGLSNQPQHF. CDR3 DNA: TGCGCCAGCAGTGAGTCAAGGAGGGGACTTAGCAATCAGCCCCAGCATTTT.